This TCR beta chain appears in the sequencing data of a study of T cells in Graves' hyperthyroidism and ophthalmopathy. For the study at large: Once the initial diagnosis was made, peripheral blood was obtained before any treatment.

The study, taken as a whole, reports: Appearing also in blood were most of the thyroid clonotypes expanded above 0.001.

The hyperthyroidism patients had all been newly diagnosed, and their disease duration was under 2 months. Their ages ranged from 18 to 65 years. The PBMCs were sourced from fresh peripheral blood (around 10 ml). TCR beta CDR3 sequences were amplified from RNA transcripts. Researchers ran a first-round RT-PCR on the TCR CDR3 using the HTBI primer set. TCRdb used MiXCR to reprocess the multiplex PCR reads, holding one entry per CDR3 protein. The profile shows 300,000 to 350,000 distinct CDR3 sequences, approximately 15% of them singletons. This clonotype was recorded at least ten times. Antigen unknown. The CDR3 loop spans 14 amino acids. V was shortened by 6 bases and J by 6 bases, with 18 bases between the two germline ends. Germline V gene data show CDR1 as MNHNS and CDR2 as SASEGT.

The sample comprised blood. This chain uses TRBV6-1 with TRBJ2-7; possible D gene TRBD2, 5 bases. The sequence was collected from a woman aged 30 to 39 with Graves' hyperthyroidism. Here the CDR3 reads CASRERRGSLEQYF. The CDR3 DNA reads as TGTGCCAGCAGAGAAAGACGGGGTTCCCTCGAGCAGTACTTC.